This TCR beta chain was sequenced for a study of cytomegalovirus exposure and HLA in healthy donors. Study results and caveats: Accurate prediction of most subjects' HLA-A and HLA-B alleles from TCR beta sequences was reported. TCR beta V- and J-gene trimming was later associated with a missense DCLRE1C variant.

Turning to this clone: Its antigen is currently unknown.

Germline V lookup: CDR1 SEHNR, CDR2 FQNEAQ (reference sequence). Trimming removed 4 bases at V and 0 bases at J, with 16 bases between. The CDR3 spans 17 residues. PCR amplification relied on 60 Vbeta primers (plus 13 Jbeta primers). The assay was immunoSEQ multiplex PCR, and TCRdb's table has in-frame clones only and misses some. This sample carries roughly 190,000 clones, around three quarters of them seen once, and the ten largest clones take over 1.5%. The J gene is TRBJ2-1, the V gene TRBV7-9; D possibly corresponds to TRBD2 (6 bases). This sequence originates from a woman younger than 35 in good health and CMV-seronegative. The sample was PBMCs. The CDR3 sequence is CASSSPGDGGSYNEQFF. CDR3 DNA: TGTGCCAGCAGCTCCCCCGGGGACGGGGGCTCCTACAATGAGCAGTTCTTC.